This is a list of T cell receptor beta chains from one sample in a study of T cells in Graves' hyperthyroidism and ophthalmopathy. Each CDR3 protein is one row after TCRdb ran MiXCR on the multiplex PCR reads. The data show about 600,000 distinct CDR3 sequences, 16% seen once. The sample was blood. The source is a woman aged 40-49 years with Graves' ophthalmopathy. CDR3s include the opening cysteine and the closing phenylalanine or tryptophan.

TRBJ2-1 TRBV7-2 CASTPPPEKSYNEQFF
TRBJ1-6 TRBV13 CASRLDRGPSYNSPLHF
TRBJ1-5 TRBV5-5 CASSFLAGEGQPQHF
TRBJ2-1 TRBV18 CASSPTQGYNEQFF
TRBJ2-3 TRBV27 CASSFSGVADTQYF
TRBJ1-2 TRBV6-5 CASSYERHRGYTF
TRBJ2-5 TRBV7-6 CASSLGIDPGETQYF
TRBJ1-1 TRBV20-1 CSAGPSSGTVWGVNTEAFF
TRBJ1-6 TRBV5-1 CASRGGDSPLHF
TRBJ2-1 TRBV30 CAWSGTSASQFSYNEQFF
TRBJ1-2 TRBV10-3 CAITAAGGDIMDGYTF
TRBJ2-3 TRBV5-1 CASSSRDPLRDTQYF
TRBJ2-3 TRBV7-2 CASNPWTGSPDTQYF
TRBJ2-1 TRBV29-1 CSVTGLTHNEQFF
TRBJ2-1 TRBV6-1 CASSPGTRGYNEQFF
TRBJ1-5 TRBV7-9 CASSQGARNQPQHF
TRBJ2-1 TRBV25-1 CASSASYGGNEQFF
TRBJ2-3 TRBV27 CASSPDSLDTQYF
TRBJ1-6 TRBV6-1 CASSNTVNLNNSPLHF
TRBJ2-7 TRBV6-1 CASSVREDPSYEQYF
TRBJ2-5 TRBV5-1 CASSLRDSRQETQYF
TRBJ2-7 TRBV2 CASLQRTYEQYF
TRBJ2-7 TRBV6-1 CASTHTKGTSGTPSYEQYF
TRBJ2-1 TRBV2 CASSVSGKRGHNEQFF
TRBJ2-1 TRBV12-3/TRBV12-4 CASLGKTSGAQEQFF
TRBJ1-4 TRBV10-2 CASSRDYNEKLFF
TRBJ2-2 TRBV7-3 CASSPRTGGNTGELFF
TRBJ2-1 TRBV3-1 CASSQVGAEVASGGNEQFF
TRBJ2-1 TRBV27 CASLAGGTGSYNEQFF
TRBJ2-5 TRBV7-2 CASSLVSSDKETQYF
TRBJ2-5 TRBV5-1 CASSRSGATLQETQYF
TRBJ1-6 TRBV20-1 CSARQGDGSPLHF
TRBJ2-7 TRBV20-1 CSADTPGQSYEQYF
TRBJ1-3 TRBV11-2 CASSLSSGQDSGNTIYF
TRBJ1-2 TRBV2 CASSESTHTF
TRBJ2-7 TRBV2 CASRQQGTASYEQYF
TRBJ1-5 TRBV2 CASSVQGVSQPQHF
TRBJ2-1 TRBV5-1 CASSLLGEVSNEQFF
TRBJ1-4 TRBV28 CASRGRRFNEKLFF
TRBJ2-1 TRBV11-2 CASSSLLTSYNEQFF
TRBJ2-7 TRBV20-1 CSARGLAGDHEQYF
TRBJ2-2 TRBV15 CATSRSPLDTGELFF
TRBJ2-2 TRBV3-1 CASSHGEDGELFF
TRBJ2-5 TRBV6-1 CASSEASRLGEETQYF
TRBJ1-1 TRBV18 CASSDGTAEAFF
TRBJ2-5 TRBV27 CASSPHQLPETQYF
TRBJ2-1 TRBV5-1 CASSLTSGRLTYNEQFF
TRBJ2-1 TRBV10-3 CAISPGLALPGDEQFF
TRBJ2-1 TRBV6-1 CASSEATSTWNEQFF
TRBJ2-2 TRBV7-9 CATGGKSNTGELFF
TRBJ1-2 TRBV6-2/TRBV6-3 CASSKRYTGGYTF
TRBJ1-1 TRBV5-1 CASSLDRAGEAFF